This record covers a single T cell receptor (beta chain). The sample originates from a study of shared clonotypes between healthy human individuals. Per sorted-subset replicate PCR, input was 200 to 250 ng DNA, representing around 29,000 T cell genomes. Profiled with immunoSEQ multiplex PCR; TCRdb holds only in-frame clones, not every one. The profile shows approximately 2.5 million clones, 80% to 95% of them singletons. The CDR3 consists of 13 residues. Germline V lookup: CDR1 ENHRY, CDR2 SYGVKD. Trimming cost V 6 bases and J 7 bases, with 12 bases left between them. The chain carries TRBV10-3 and TRBJ1-4, with D uncertain. This clonotype was obtained from a man younger than 35 in good health. Some clones in this sample may be carry-over from other donors' samples. Material: naive CD4+ T cells from PBMCs. The subset here: CD45RA+ positively selected. The CDR3 sequence: CAIRYTEGEKLFF. The CDR3 coding sequence is TGTGCCATCAGATACACCGAGGGTGAAAAACTGTTTTTT.